This T cell receptor (beta chain) was documented in a study of shared T cell receptors in the human thymus. Per the germline V gene, CDR1 is SGHDN and CDR2 is FVKESK. The CDR3 consists of 17 residues. Assay used: immunoSEQ multiplex PCR; TCRdb lists only in-frame clones, some missing. Here the sample spans about 400,000 clones, more than 85% being singletons. Sequenced sample: thymocytes. This rearrangement joins TRBV14 to TRBJ2-5, with 8 bases lining up with TRBD2. TRBJ2-7 explains the end of the DNA better; the J call may be wrong. The sequence derives from a human donor. In nucleotides, the CDR3 is TGTGCCAGCAGCCAAGGAATGGCGGAGCGGGAGTCCTACGAGCAGTACTTC. Translation: CASSQGMAERESYEQYF.